A selection of T cell receptor beta chains follows, all from one sample in a study of cytomegalovirus exposure and HLA in healthy donors. Here immunoSEQ multiplex PCR was the method, and the copy in TCRdb shows in-frame clones only, minus some. The data hold some 110,000 clones, with over 60% observed a single time. Specimen: PBMCs. These receptors all come from a middle-aged woman in good health and CMV-seropositive. CDR3s include the opening cysteine and the closing phenylalanine or tryptophan. The order of the fields is clone size, J gene, D gene, V gene, CDR3 protein, CDR3 DNA. A D gene is named only where the DNA matches it firmly. Some rows have no size entry. The others give once, few or many, or a class for an expanded clone.

abundance: NA
j_gene: TRBJ2-7
d_gene: NA
v_gene: TRBV5-1
CDR3aa: CASSSGARRRDNEQYF
CDR3nt: TGCGCCAGCAGCTCCGGCGCCCGCCGCAGAGACAACGAGCAGTACTTC

abundance: NA
j_gene: TRBJ2-3
d_gene: TRBD1
v_gene: TRBV2
CDR3aa: CASTIVDRASTDTQYF
CDR3nt: TGTGCCAGCACTATAGTGGACAGGGCTAGCACAGATACGCAGTATTTT

abundance: NA
j_gene: TRBJ2-2
d_gene: NA
v_gene: TRBV10-3
CDR3aa: CAISEPPSEGTGELFF
CDR3nt: TGTGCCATCAGTGAACCCCCCTCCGAGGGCACCGGGGAGCTGTTTTTT

abundance: few
j_gene: TRBJ2-1
d_gene: NA
v_gene: TRBV6-1
CDR3aa: CASSGDINSYNEQFF
CDR3nt: TGTGCCAGCAGTGGGGACATAAACTCCTACAATGAGCAGTTCTTC

abundance: NA
j_gene: TRBJ2-7
d_gene: TRBD2
v_gene: TRBV11-2
CDR3aa: CASSLGTSGSSEQYF
CDR3nt: TGTGCCAGCAGCCTAGGGACTAGCGGGAGCAGTGAGCAGTACTTC

abundance: NA
j_gene: TRBJ2-2
d_gene: NA
v_gene: TRBV4-1
CDR3aa: CASSRETTNTGELFF
CDR3nt: TGCGCCAGCAGCCGGGAGACTACGAACACCGGGGAGCTGTTTTTT

abundance: NA
j_gene: TRBJ2-1
d_gene: TRBD2
v_gene: TRBV30
CDR3aa: CAWRAGAYNEQFF
CDR3nt: TGTGCCTGGAGAGCGGGGGCCTACAATGAGCAGTTCTTC

abundance: NA
j_gene: TRBJ2-7
d_gene: TRBD2
v_gene: TRBV5-1
CDR3aa: CASATGTSGREQYF
CDR3nt: TGCGCCAGCGCCACCGGGACTAGCGGAAGAGAGCAGTACTTC

abundance: NA
j_gene: TRBJ2-1
d_gene: NA
v_gene: TRBV7-3
CDR3aa: CASSLTKYNEQFF
CDR3nt: TGTGCCAGCAGCTTAACCAAATACAATGAGCAGTTCTTC

abundance: NA
j_gene: TRBJ2-5
d_gene: NA
v_gene: TRBV28
CDR3aa: CASSLYSSQETQYF
CDR3nt: TGTGCCAGCAGTTTATATTCCAGCCAAGAGACCCAGTACTTC

abundance: NA
j_gene: TRBJ2-3
d_gene: NA
v_gene: TRBV21-1
CDR3aa: CASSSGTDTQYF
CDR3nt: TGTGCCAGCAGTAGCGGCACAGATACGCAGTATTTT

abundance: NA
j_gene: TRBJ1-4
d_gene: NA
v_gene: TRBV27
CDR3aa: CASSLSSGIGKLFF
CDR3nt: TGTGCCAGCAGTTTATCCAGCGGTATCGGAAAACTGTTTTTT

abundance: NA
j_gene: TRBJ1-6
d_gene: NA
v_gene: TRBV2
CDR3aa: CASSLSDTDNSPLHF
CDR3nt: TGTGCCAGCAGTCTATCGGACACCGATAATTCACCCCTCCACTTT

abundance: NA
j_gene: TRBJ2-7
d_gene: NA
v_gene: TRBV28
CDR3aa: CATRRGGAAEQYF
CDR3nt: TGTGCCACCCGTCGAGGGGGGGCGGCCGAGCAGTACTTC

abundance: NA
j_gene: TRBJ2-5
d_gene: TRBD2
v_gene: TRBV7-6
CDR3aa: CASSSQTSAETQYF
CDR3nt: TGTGCCAGCAGCTCCCAGACTAGCGCGGAGACCCAGTACTTC

abundance: NA
j_gene: TRBJ2-3
d_gene: NA
v_gene: TRBV7-3
CDR3aa: CASSYGGDTQYF
CDR3nt: TGTGCCAGCAGCTACGGAGGCGATACGCAGTATTTT

abundance: few
j_gene: TRBJ2-5
d_gene: TRBD2
v_gene: TRBV5-1
CDR3aa: CASRDLAGEETQYF
CDR3nt: TGCGCCAGCCGCGATCTAGCGGGAGAAGAGACCCAGTACTTC

abundance: NA
j_gene: TRBJ2-1
d_gene: NA
v_gene: TRBV20-1
CDR3aa: CSASHYNEQFF
CDR3nt: TGCAGTGCTAGCCACTACAATGAGCAGTTCTTC

abundance: NA
j_gene: TRBJ2-2
d_gene: NA
v_gene: TRBV7-8
CDR3aa: CASSLSGNTGELFF
CDR3nt: TGTGCCAGCAGCTTATCAGGGAACACCGGGGAGCTGTTTTTT

abundance: NA
j_gene: TRBJ2-7
d_gene: NA
v_gene: TRBV5-5
CDR3aa: CASSLGANSYEQYF
CDR3nt: TGTGCCAGCAGCTTGGGGGCAAACTCCTACGAGCAGTACTTC

abundance: NA
j_gene: TRBJ2-5
d_gene: TRBD2
v_gene: TRBV11-2
CDR3aa: CASSLGGLIEETQYF
CDR3nt: TGTGCCAGCAGCTTAGGGGGACTAATTGAAGAGACCCAGTACTTC

abundance: NA
j_gene: TRBJ2-7
d_gene: NA
v_gene: TRBV6-1
CDR3aa: CASSEFTGWSSYEQYF
CDR3nt: TGTGCCAGCAGTGAATTTACAGGGTGGAGCTCCTACGAGCAGTACTTC

abundance: NA
j_gene: TRBJ2-7
d_gene: NA
v_gene: TRBV25-1
CDR3aa: CASGQGYEQYF
CDR3nt: TGTGCCAGCGGTCAGGGCTACGAGCAGTACTTC

abundance: once
j_gene: TRBJ1-3
d_gene: NA
v_gene: TRBV6-5
CDR3aa: CASSYSMRGNTIYF
CDR3nt: TGTGCCAGCAGTTACTCGATGAGGGGAAACACCATATATTTT

abundance: few
j_gene: TRBJ2-1
d_gene: NA
v_gene: TRBV30
CDR3aa: CAWSLMSEQFF
CDR3nt: TGTGCCTGGAGCCTGATGAGTGAGCAGTTCTTC

abundance: NA
j_gene: TRBJ2-1
d_gene: TRBD2
v_gene: TRBV28
CDR3aa: CASSSAGGPLDEQFF
CDR3nt: TGTGCCAGCAGTTCTGCGGGAGGCCCCTTGGATGAGCAGTTCTTC

abundance: few
j_gene: TRBJ1-5
d_gene: TRBD1
v_gene: TRBV5-6
CDR3aa: CASSTYRQGVNQPQHF
CDR3nt: TGTGCCAGCAGCACGTATCGACAGGGCGTAAATCAGCCCCAGCATTTT